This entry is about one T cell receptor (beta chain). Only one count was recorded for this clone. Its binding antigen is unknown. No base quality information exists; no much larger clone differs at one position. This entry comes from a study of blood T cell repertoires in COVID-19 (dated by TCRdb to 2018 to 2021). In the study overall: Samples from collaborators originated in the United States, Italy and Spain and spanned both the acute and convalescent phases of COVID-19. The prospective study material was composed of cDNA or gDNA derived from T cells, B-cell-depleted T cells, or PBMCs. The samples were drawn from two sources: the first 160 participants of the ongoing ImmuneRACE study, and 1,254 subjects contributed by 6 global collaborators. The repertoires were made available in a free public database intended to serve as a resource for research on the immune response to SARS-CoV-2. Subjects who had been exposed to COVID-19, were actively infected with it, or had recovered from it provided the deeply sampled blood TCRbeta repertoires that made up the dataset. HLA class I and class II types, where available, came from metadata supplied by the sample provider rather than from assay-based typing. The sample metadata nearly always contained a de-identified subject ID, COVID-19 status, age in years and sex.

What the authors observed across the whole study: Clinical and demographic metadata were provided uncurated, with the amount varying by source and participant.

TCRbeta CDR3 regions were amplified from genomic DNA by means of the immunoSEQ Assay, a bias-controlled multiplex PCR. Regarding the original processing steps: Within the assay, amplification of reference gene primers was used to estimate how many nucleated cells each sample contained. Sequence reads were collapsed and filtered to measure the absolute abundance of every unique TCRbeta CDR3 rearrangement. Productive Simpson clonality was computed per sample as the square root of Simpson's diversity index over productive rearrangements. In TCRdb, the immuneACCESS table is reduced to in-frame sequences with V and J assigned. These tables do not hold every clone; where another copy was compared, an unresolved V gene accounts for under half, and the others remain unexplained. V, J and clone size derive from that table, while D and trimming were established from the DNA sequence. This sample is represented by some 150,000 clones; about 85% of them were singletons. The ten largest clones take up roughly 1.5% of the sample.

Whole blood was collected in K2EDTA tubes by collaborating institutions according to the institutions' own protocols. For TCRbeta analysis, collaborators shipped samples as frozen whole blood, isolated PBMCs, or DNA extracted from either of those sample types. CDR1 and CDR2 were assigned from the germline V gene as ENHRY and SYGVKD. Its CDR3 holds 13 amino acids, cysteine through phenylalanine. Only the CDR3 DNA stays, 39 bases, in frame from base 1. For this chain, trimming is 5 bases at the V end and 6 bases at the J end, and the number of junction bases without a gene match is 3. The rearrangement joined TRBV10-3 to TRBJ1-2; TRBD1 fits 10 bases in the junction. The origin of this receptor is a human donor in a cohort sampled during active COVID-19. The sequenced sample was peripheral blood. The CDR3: CAISRGQGNGYTF. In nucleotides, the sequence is TGTGCCATCAGTAGGGGACAGGGGAATGGCTACACCTTC.